Below are 22 T cell receptor beta chains sequenced from a single sample in a study of blood T cell repertoires in COVID-19. Sequencing used immunoSEQ multiplex PCR; TCRdb keeps in-frame clones, though not all of them. This sample has about 210,000 clones, with just over 85% found just once. Material for sequencing was peripheral blood. The receptor source for this set is a man younger than 35 with active or convalescent COVID-19.

This clone was seen just once. In nucleotides, the CDR3 is TGCGCCAGCAGCTTGCTCCCGTCTCCCGGGACATCCTACAATGAGCAGTTCTTC. Protein product: CASSLLPSPGTSYNEQFF. The chain combines TRBV5-1 with TRBJ2-1; TRBD1 might be the D (6 bases). Trimming pared 1 base from V and 1 base from J, leaving 18 bases between. CDR3 size: 18 residues. The germline CDR1 and CDR2 sequences are SGHRS and YFSETQ.

This chain links TRBV19 with TRBJ1-2, with a possible D match to TRBD1 (6 bases). Trimming removed 7 bases at V and 8 bases at J, with 20 bases between. Germline V gives CDR1 LNHDA, CDR2 SQIVND (reference sequence). This CDR3 region has 14 residues. The CDR3 region has the DNA TGTGCCAGTATAGGGCCCAGGGGCCCAGGGGGCTACACCTTC. Protein product: CASIGPRGPGGYTF.

This chain connects TRBV6-2 or TRBV6-3 to TRBJ2-7, with 8 bases matching TRBD2. Germline CDR1 and CDR2: MNHEY and SVGEGT. The CDR3 sequence is 16 residues long. The V segment lost 6 bases and the J segment 2 bases; nucleotides outside the gene matches: 12. The CDR3 sequence: CASSRPGGRRPYEQYF. Here the CDR3 DNA reads TGTGCCAGCAGCCGGCCGGGAGGGAGGAGGCCCTACGAGCAGTACTTC.

This rearrangement joins TRBV7-3 to TRBJ2-2, with TRBD1 matching 8 bases. The CDR3 consists of 16 residues. V shed 0 bases, J shed 2 bases, and the junction held 2 bases outside the gene matches. In germline, CDR1 is SGHTA, CDR2 FQGTGA. Here the CDR3 DNA reads TGTGCCAGCAGCTTAACCCCAGGGGGCAACACCGGGGAGCTGTTTTTT. Residues: CASSLTPGGNTGELFF. The full variable domain, rest sourced from reference TRBV7-3 and TRBJ2-2, is GAGVSQTPSNKVTEKGKYVELRCDPISGHTALYWYRQSLGQGPEFLIYFQGTGAADDSGLPNDRFFAVRPEGSVSTLKIQRTERGDSAVYLCASSLTPGGNTGELFFGEGSRLTVL.

This chain links TRBV19 with TRBJ2-1; TRBD2 aligns across 7 bases. Unmatched junction bases numbered 9, after V lost 5 bases and J lost 2 bases. Germline V gene lookup returns CDR1 LNHDA and CDR2 SQIVND (reference sequence). The CDR3 loop spans 16 amino acids. CDR3 protein: CASSSWLAETYNEQFF. In nucleotides, the CDR3 is TGTGCCAGTAGTTCCTGGCTAGCGGAGACCTACAATGAGCAGTTCTTC. Full variable domain (missing parts from reference TRBV19 and TRBJ2-1): DGGITQSPKYLFRKEGQNVTLSCEQNLNHDAMYWYRQDPGQGLRLIYYSQIVNDFQKGDIAEGYSVSREKKESFPLTVTSAQKNPTAFYLCASSSWLAETYNEQFFGPGTRLTVL.

In DNA form, the CDR3 reads TGTGCCAGCAGCACTGTCCGCAACGAGCAGTACTTC. It encodes CASSTVRNEQYF. The chain joins TRBV11-2 to TRBJ2-7; D gene unclear. This CDR3 is built from 12 residues. From germline, CDR1 is SGHAT and CDR2 FQNNGV. V gave up 5 bases and J gave up 5 bases, with 10 bases separating them.

The chain combines TRBV19 with TRBJ2-1, with TRBD2 matching 10 bases. The CDR3 has 16 amino acids. With 5 bases clipped from V and 7 bases from J, the junction kept 11 bases outside the gene matches. Germline CDR1 reads LNHDA; CDR2 reads SQIVND (reference sequence). The CDR3: CASSFGLAANGNEQFF. For the CDR3, the DNA is TGTGCCAGTAGTTTCGGACTAGCGGCTAACGGGAATGAGCAGTTCTTC.

This clone showed up just once. J is TRBJ2-6 and V is TRBV5-8; TRBD1 might be the D (6 bases). V was shortened by 0 bases and J by 3 bases, with 7 bases between the two germline ends. Germline V gene data show CDR1 as SGHTS and CDR2 as YDEGEE. This CDR3 region has 15 residues. The CDR3 loop is CASSLDRVGANVLTF. The CDR3 DNA is TGTGCCAGCAGCTTGGACAGGGTTGGGGCCAACGTCCTGACTTTC.

The chain links TRBV28 to TRBJ1-5; D gene unclear. V lost 0 bases and J 3 bases, leaving 9 bases between the germline ends. This CDR3 has 15 amino acids. Per the germline V gene, CDR1 is MDHEN and CDR2 is SYDVKM. The CDR3 DNA reads as TGTGCCAGCAGTTTATGGCAGGTTAACAATCAGCCCCAGCATTTT. The encoded protein is CASSLWQVNNQPQHF.

The chain carries TRBV27 and TRBJ2-3; D unclear. Between the trimmed V and J ends, which lost 4 bases and 0 bases, there was a span of 17 bases. CDR3 size: 17 residues. Germline-derived CDR1 and CDR2 are MNHEY and SMNVEV (reference sequence). Here the CDR3 DNA reads TGTGCCAGCAGTTCCCCCGAGTGGGCCGTTAGCACAGATACGCAGTATTTT. This gives the protein CASSSPEWAVSTDTQYF.

This sequence joins TRBV11-2 and TRBJ2-7; 14 positions match TRBD2. CDR1 and CDR2 (germline): SGHAT, FQNNGV. Trimming at V came to 5 bases and at J to 6 bases, leaving 9 bases not matched to a gene. This CDR3 region has 16 residues. CDR3 nucleotides: TGTGCCAGCAGCCAGACTAGCGGGAGGGCCCCCGGCGAGCAGTACTTC. Amino acids: CASSQTSGRAPGEQYF.

This clone was counted ten times or more. The chain uses TRBV6-2 or TRBV6-3 and TRBJ2-3, with D possibly TRBD2 on 6 matching bases. The CDR3 runs to 13 residues. V lost 2 bases to trimming and J lost 3 bases, with 6 bases between them. Germline loops: CDR1 MNHEY, CDR2 SVGEGT. CDR3 DNA sequence: TGTGCCAGCAGTTACCGGGAGACAGATACGCAGTATTTT. It specifies CASSYRETDTQYF.

V is TRBV11-3 and J is TRBJ2-3; 8 bases fit TRBD1. V lost 2 bases and J lost 9; bases outside the gene matches: 7. Germline V gives CDR1 SGHNT, CDR2 YENEEA. The CDR3 spans 14 residues. The CDR3 nucleotides are TGTGCCAGCAGCTTAAACGGGGACAGGCGGACGCAGTATTTT. This translates into CASSLNGDRRTQYF. The full variable domain, completed using reference TRBV11-3 and TRBJ2-3, is EAGVVQSPRYKIIEKKQPVAFWCNPISGHNTLYWYLQNLGQGPELLIRYENEEAVDDSQLPKDRFSAERLKGVDSTLKIQPAELGDSAVYLCASSLNGDRRTQYFGPGTRLTVL.

The chain is built from TRBV4-3 and TRBJ2-7; 10 nucleotides align to TRBD1. Per germline, CDR1 LGHNA and CDR2 YSLEER. The trim removed 1 base at V and 6 bases at J, leaving 6 bases unmatched. The CDR3 consists of 15 residues. CDR3 protein: CASSQGRDRGSEQYF. Written as DNA, the CDR3 is TGCGCCAGCAGCCAAGGGCGGGACAGGGGATCCGAGCAGTACTTC.

This chain uses TRBV30 with TRBJ1-5; unclear D gene. This CDR3 has 14 residues. The V gene lost 2 bases and the J gene lost 6 bases, with 14 bases spanning the gap. Germline-derived CDR1 and CDR2 are GTSNPN and SVGIG (reference sequence). The CDR3 coding sequence is TGTGCCTGGAGTCGGGTTATCGAGGGTCAGCCCCAGCATTTT. This sequence encodes CAWSRVIEGQPQHF.

This chain links TRBV9 with TRBJ2-6, with D possibly being TRBD1 (6 bases). Germline V gives CDR1 SGDLS, CDR2 YYNGEE. The CDR3 covers 15 residues. The V gene lost 3 bases and the J gene lost 3 bases, with 10 bases spanning the gap. CDR3 nucleotide sequence: TGTGCCAGCAGCGATACAGGGTTTGGGGCCAACGTCCTGACTTTC. It codes for CASSDTGFGANVLTF.

The chain has TRBV4-1 and TRBJ1-1, with 8 bases aligning to TRBD1. CDR1 and CDR2 (germline): MGHRA, YSYEKL. The V and J ends lost 8 bases and 1 base, in that order; junction bases with no gene match: 6. The CDR3 contains 14 residues. Written as DNA, the CDR3 is TGCGCCAGCGTTGAGACAGGGGCGAACACTGAAGCTTTCTTT. Translating gives CASVETGANTEAFF.

The V gene is TRBV3-1 (or the pseudogene TRBV3-2), the J gene TRBJ2-1; 8 nucleotides align to TRBD2. The ends lost 3 bases at V and 0 bases at J; junction bases unmatched: 4. The germline V gene encodes CDR1 LGHDT and CDR2 YNNKEL (reference sequence). The CDR3 has 16 amino acids. The CDR3 sequence: CASSQSSGISYNEQFF. The CDR3 coding sequence is TGTGCCAGCAGCCAGAGTAGCGGGATCTCCTACAATGAGCAGTTCTTC.

V and J are TRBV12-5 and TRBJ2-5; D perhaps matches TRBD1 (6 bases). Per the germline V gene, CDR1 is LGHNT and CDR2 is FRNRAP. V dropped 2 bases and J dropped 3 bases, with 13 bases sitting between them. The CDR3 runs to 15 residues. The CDR3 sequence is CASGLYLGAKETQYF. As DNA, the CDR3 is TGTGCTAGTGGTTTGTATCTGGGGGCGAAAGAGACCCAGTACTTC.

The V call is TRBV21-1, the J call TRBJ2-2; the D call of TRBD2 is as the table states it, not checked on the DNA. TRBV21-1 is a recognized pseudogene. The CDR3 is made up of 16 amino acids. The CDR3 coding sequence is TGTGCCAGCAGCAAATCCCGACTAGTCAGGGAGATGGAGCTGTTTTTT. Encoded protein: CASSKSRLVREMELFF.

The chain has TRBV11-2 and TRBJ2-3, with D maybe TRBD2 (5 bases). V lost 0 bases and J 4 bases, leaving 11 bases between the germline ends. CDR1 SGHAT and CDR2 FQNNGV come from the germline V gene. The CDR3 has 15 residues. The CDR3: CASSLDSGFPDTQYF. The DNA for the CDR3 is TGTGCCAGCAGCTTAGATTCGGGGTTTCCAGATACGCAGTATTTT.

The genes are TRBV15 and TRBJ1-3; 9 bases map to TRBD1. The CDR3 is made up of 17 amino acids. V was pared by 0 bases and J by 4 bases, with 7 bases of the junction left unmatched. Germline V gene sequence: CDR1 LNHNV, CDR2 YYDKDF (reference sequence). CDR3 DNA sequence: TGTGCCACCAGCAGAGATACAGGGGGCCTATGGGGAAACACCATATATTTT. Translated: CATSRDTGGLWGNTIYF. The variable domain in full, with the rest retrieved from reference TRBV15 and TRBJ1-3, is DAMVIQNPRYQVTQFGKPVTLSCSQTLNHNVMYWYQQKSSQAPKLLFHYYDKDFNNEADTPDNFQSRRPNTSFCFLDIRSPGLGDTAMYLCATSRDTGGLWGNTIYFGEGSWLTVV.